Below, one TCR beta chain is given with its context. Its recognized antigen is unknown. No per-base quality is available; no much larger clone lies one base away. Trimming removed 3 bases from V and 0 bases from J, leaving 10 bases between the germline ends. The CDR3 covers 15 residues, taking in both the cysteine and the phenylalanine. Just the 45-base CDR3 DNA is kept, in frame starting at base 1. The germline V gene encodes CDR1 MNHNS and CDR2 SASEGT. Library method: the immunoSEQ multiplex PCR assay. For the multiplex PCR, a mixture combining 60 forward primers for TCR Vbeta segments and 13 reverse primers for TCR Jbeta segments was used. The CDR3 region of rearranged TCR beta genes was amplified from genomic DNA with a multiplex PCR assay. Amplified TCR beta libraries were sequenced as 87-base-pair reads on the Illumina HiSeq System. The study's own analysis went as follows. A later analysis counted 65 million to 90 million unique TCR beta chains across the approximately 700 repertoires, and some 11 million of these chains were shared by at least two donors. Raw reads were error-corrected and collapsed into unique sequences by a nearest-neighbor algorithm in which closely related sequences were merged to remove PCR and sequencing errors. Alignment of CDR3 sequences to IMGT reference sequences was used to assign V, D and J gene segments. Each retained sequence needed at least a six-nucleotide match to both a V gene segment and a J gene segment. A rearrangement counted as productive if the CDR3 had no stop codons and remained in frame with V and J, and every other rearrangement counted as non-productive. CDR3 was defined by IMGT convention, running from the second conserved V-encoded cysteine to the conserved J-encoded phenylalanine. The earlier analysis of some 540 of the donors excluded any sequence lacking an unambiguous match to a single V gene segment. In an earlier analysis of some 590 of the donors, V segments were called functional above 56.7% productive rearrangements and were called segregating when the between-donor standard deviation exceeded 5%. To diagnose cytomegalovirus status from the catalog of TCR beta chain sequences, a statistical classification framework was built. V and J gene assignment, in a later analysis, came from comparing TCR nucleotide sequences with IMGT/GENE-DB human TR gene sequences. Using the TCRdist pipeline, a later analysis assigned CDR3 sequences along with most-parsimonious VDJ recombination scenarios. A later analysis defined each TCR beta chain by its CDR3 amino acid sequence plus V-gene family, and excluded reads lacking a unique V-gene family. As a way to deal with suspected cross-contamination and a sequencing artifact, a later analysis dropped nearly 600 nucleotide sequences that were highly shared and had low generation probability. A later analysis calculated a clonal expansion index for each public chain from normalized within-repertoire ranks of inferred template counts. Generation probabilities in a later analysis came from a VDJ recombination model fitted to out-of-frame rearrangements, and those results were checked against IGoR. In a later analysis, TCR-TCR, TCR-HLA and TCR-CMV co-occurrence was scored with hypergeometric tests, and a repertoire-size bias correction was applied to TCR pairs. In a later analysis, false discovery rates were estimated by permuting HLA or CMV assignments 20 times. In a later analysis, co-occurring TCRs were grouped using DBSCAN, and TCRdist sequence similarity was added for clustering within HLA-allele-positive subsets. Co-occurrence clustering excluded repertoires with fewer than 30,000 or more than 120,000 public chains, plus five with anomalous nucleotide sharing. The table was pulled from immuneACCESS by TCRdb, which kept in-frame rearrangements only. Such tables lose some clones; where checked, under half of the loss comes from unresolved V genes, and the rest has no known cause. For V, J and clone size, that table is used; D and trimming come from the DNA. For this sample there are 150,000 to 200,000 clones; over 80% appear just once. 1.9% of the sample rests with the top ten.

The cohort was made up of 666 healthy bone marrow donors. Cohort members were all nominally healthy when sampled, although unrecorded immune exposures were likely present. CMV serostatus was recorded as positive for about 310 and negative for about 50% of the roughly 670 cohort members, whereas no CMV serostatus was recorded for the donor in question. Each donor provided a peripheral blood sample, and peripheral blood mononuclear cells were used for TCR beta sequencing. Genomic DNA extraction from the blood cell samples was performed with the Qiagen DNeasy Blood Extraction Kit. These data come from a study of cytomegalovirus exposure and HLA in healthy donors (dated 2017 in TCRdb). For context, the study as a whole: According to an earlier analysis of a few hundred of the donors, about 180 million T cells yielded approximately 120 million unique TCR beta sequences and about 300 Gb of sequence data. An early release covering more than 500 HLA-typed donors comprised about 300 gigabases of sequencing data and approximately 80 million unique TCR sequences. Of the approximately 400 genotyped donors, about 80% fell in the genetic ancestry cluster associated with self-reported Caucasian donors. The study aimed to test whether signatures of past pathogen exposure could be identified by cataloging public T cell receptors. The T cell repertoires of roughly 660 subjects were profiled by immunosequencing and related to cytomegalovirus serostatus. Along with the roughly 670-subject first cohort, a separate validation cohort of 120 different subjects was used. To predict cytomegalovirus infection status, the study combined high-throughput TCR immunosequencing, statistical association of individual TCRs with disease status, and machine learning. A later analysis re-analyzed previously published TCR beta repertoires from about 600 donors and added high-resolution HLA genotyping to study TCR occurrence patterns. Rather than drawing on any new phenotypic data, the later analysis identified candidate immune exposures from TCR beta sequences and the way those sequences occurred across donors. In an earlier analysis of around 540 of the donors, high-throughput TCR beta sequencing was used to judge whether each TCR beta V gene segment behaved as functional or pseudogenic. Donor age, sex, ethnicity and CMV serostatus were compiled together with the repertoire data. A later genetic analysis took genome-wide SNP genotypes for about 55% of the 666 donors and used that subset as a discovery cohort. All discovery cohort repertoires had been generated on a single sequencing platform. Both class I and class II loci were covered by HLA typing, at four-digit resolution. Typing coverage varied by locus: roughly 620-640 donors for A, B, C, DRB1 and DQB1; 500 to 550 for DQA1; over 600 for DPA1; approximately 490 for DPB1. Because of strong linkage in the cohort, roughly five DR-DQ haplotypes were treated as single units for association and clustering. On average, about 200,000 unique TCR beta nucleotide sequences were sequenced per donor among a few hundred genotyped donors of the cohort, with roughly a sixth of those sequences being non-productive. Summary of the overall study and its limitations: When HLA alleles, especially DR and DQ, strongly co-occurred, TCR associations were difficult to assign to individual alleles. A later analysis found that HLA-associated TCR beta chains were more clonally expanded and had lower generation probabilities than equally common non-associated chains. Across donors, most TCR sequences were observed very rarely, whereas some public TCRs were present in many individuals. The presence/absence analyses assumed that sequencing depth was roughly uniform across donors, and that assumption may not be true. V-gene and J-gene trimming of TCR beta chains was associated with a missense DCLRE1C variant in a later genetic analysis, and the association was replicated in an independent cohort. The authors suggested that the approach could potentially be extended to other disease states and immunological phenotypes. The earlier analysis of fewer than 750 of the donors excluded about 16 rarely observed V segments, including chromosome 9 orphons, because counts were too low. HLA typing was unavailable for some donors at each locus, so association tests used only the typed subset. In an earlier analysis of some 500 of the donors, most TCR beta V segments appeared in productive rearrangements about 87% or about 30% of the time, broadly matching IMGT annotations. CMV serostatus was the only immune exposure information available for the cohort. Three of the identified cytomegalovirus-associated TCR beta chains were confirmed in vitro to be specific for cytomegalovirus antigens. In the study, around 150 TCR beta chains were listed as associated with cytomegalovirus. Compared with the approximately 670-donor mean, donors in an Asian-associated ancestry cluster had fewer N-insertions in productive TCRs, according to a later genetic analysis. According to a later analysis, TCR association rates differed among HLA loci, with DRB1 alleles showing the most associated TCRs and HLA-C alleles showing the fewest. This cohort had only TCR beta chains sequenced, and the lack of alpha or paired-chain data limited which features could be detected. A later analysis associated 15,000 to 20,000 TCR beta sequences with specific HLA alleles at a false discovery rate of 0.05. Cytomegalovirus status was reported to be diagnosed by the classifier with high specificity and sensitivity in both the original and validation cohorts. Several of the top co-occurrence clusters appeared to be linked to parvovirus B19, influenza, CMV and Epstein-Barr virus, according to a later analysis. A later analysis found that most CMV-associated TCR beta chains appeared HLA-restricted, with HLA associations seemingly driven largely by CMV exposure. Because the 87-base-pair reads could not distinguish some IMGT-functional V segments, including TRBV6-2 and TRBV6-3, those segments were excluded. Linkage disequilibrium might explain the correlated functional status among segregating V segments, but an unknown experimental factor could not be ruled out. The sequencing pipeline was judged likely to have produced a cluster of highly shared sequence variants as a technical artifact. A further reported finding was that TCR beta sequences accurately predicted the HLA-A and HLA-B alleles for most subjects in the first cohort.

This sequence originates from a human donor in good health. The sample comprised PBMCs. Recombination linked TRBV6-1 to TRBJ2-3; the D gene is possibly TRBD1, with 6 bases matching. The CDR3 reads as follows: CASSDEGVSTDTQYF. The sequence in DNA is TGTGCCAGCAGTGACGAGGGGGTAAGCACAGATACGCAGTATTTT.